This is a list of T cell receptor beta chains from one sample in a study of shared clonotypes between healthy human individuals. TCRdb keeps only in-frame clones here, not all; method: immunoSEQ multiplex PCR. The sample shows around 1.5 million clones, around 98% of them seen only once. The material sequenced was naive CD4+ T cells sorted from blood. The receptors originated from a man aged 30 to 39 in good health. Each CDR3 is given with its conserved first and last residue. The D gene is left open where the match is weak.

cdr3_nt: TGTGCCATCAGTGAGTCGAAGGGCCGAAATGAGCAGTTCTTC; cdr3_aa: CAISESKGRNEQFF; j_call: TRBJ2-1; d_call: NA; v_call: TRBV10-3
cdr3_nt: TGCGCCAGCAGCTTCGAGGGGCGATACGCTGAAGCTTTCTTT; cdr3_aa: CASSFEGRYAEAFF; j_call: TRBJ1-1; d_call: NA; v_call: TRBV5-1
cdr3_nt: TGTGCCAGCAGCTTGGTATACGAGCAGTACTTC; cdr3_aa: CASSLVYEQYF; j_call: TRBJ2-7; d_call: NA; v_call: TRBV5-8
cdr3_nt: TGTGCCAGCTCACCAACCAGCACCCCATTCCCTGATGTGAACACTGAAGCTTTCTTT; cdr3_aa: CASSPTSTPFPDVNTEAFF; j_call: TRBJ1-1; d_call: NA; v_call: TRBV18
cdr3_nt: TGTGCCAGCAGCTCACGGGACAGGAACAATGAGCAGTTCTTC; cdr3_aa: CASSSRDRNNEQFF; j_call: TRBJ2-1; d_call: TRBD1; v_call: TRBV7-9
cdr3_nt: TGCGCCAGCAGGGATCTATTCATGAACACTGAAGCTTTCTTT; cdr3_aa: CASRDLFMNTEAFF; j_call: TRBJ1-1; d_call: NA; v_call: TRBV10-2
cdr3_nt: TGTGCCAGCAGCAGTATATCCCCTGGGGCCAACGTCCTGACTTTC; cdr3_aa: CASSSISPGANVLTF; j_call: TRBJ2-6; d_call: NA; v_call: TRBV9
cdr3_nt: TGTGCCAGCAGTTTTTGGCTAGCGGGACGGATCGGGTACCAAGAGACCCAGTACTTC; cdr3_aa: CASSFWLAGRIGYQETQYF; j_call: TRBJ2-5; d_call: TRBD2; v_call: TRBV28
cdr3_nt: TGTGCCAGCAGCCACGGGGCAGGGAGGTACACTGAAGCTTTCTTT; cdr3_aa: CASSHGAGRYTEAFF; j_call: TRBJ1-1; d_call: NA; v_call: TRBV7-6
cdr3_nt: TGTGCCAGCAGCTCGCCAGGGGGCAGGTACACTGAAGCTTTCTTT; cdr3_aa: CASSSPGGRYTEAFF; j_call: TRBJ1-1; d_call: TRBD1; v_call: TRBV7-9
cdr3_nt: TGCAGCCTCCGAGGGGGGACGGGGGAGACCCAGTACTTC; cdr3_aa: CSLRGGTGETQYF; j_call: TRBJ2-5; d_call: NA; v_call: TRBV29-1
cdr3_nt: TGCGCCAGCAGCCAACGGACAGGCATGAACACTGAAGCTTTCTTT; cdr3_aa: CASSQRTGMNTEAFF; j_call: TRBJ1-1; d_call: TRBD1; v_call: TRBV4-3
cdr3_nt: TGCAGCGTCCAGGGACACGATGAAAAACTGTTTTTT; cdr3_aa: CSVQGHDEKLFF; j_call: TRBJ1-4; d_call: NA; v_call: TRBV29-1
cdr3_nt: TGCGCCAGCAGAATGCTGGGGCCCGGGGAGCTGTTTTTT; cdr3_aa: CASRMLGPGELFF; j_call: TRBJ2-2; d_call: NA; v_call: TRBV10-2